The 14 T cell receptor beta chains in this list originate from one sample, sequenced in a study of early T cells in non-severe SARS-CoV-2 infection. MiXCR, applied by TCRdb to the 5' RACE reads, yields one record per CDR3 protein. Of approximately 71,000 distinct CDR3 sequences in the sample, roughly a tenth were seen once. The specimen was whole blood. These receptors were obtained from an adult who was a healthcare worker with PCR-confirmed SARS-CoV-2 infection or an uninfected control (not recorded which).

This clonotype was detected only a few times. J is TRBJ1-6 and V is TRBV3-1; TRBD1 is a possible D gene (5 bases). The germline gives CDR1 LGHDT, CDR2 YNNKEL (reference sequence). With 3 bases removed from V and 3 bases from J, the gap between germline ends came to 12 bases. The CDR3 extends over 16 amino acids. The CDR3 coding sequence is TGTGCCAGCAGCCAGCCCGGGGGGTTCTATAATTCACCCCTCCACTTT. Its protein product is CASSQPGGFYNSPLHF.

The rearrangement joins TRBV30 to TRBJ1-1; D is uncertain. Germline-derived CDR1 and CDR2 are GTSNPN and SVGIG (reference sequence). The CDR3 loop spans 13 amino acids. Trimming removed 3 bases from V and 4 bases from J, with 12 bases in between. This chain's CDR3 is CAWRLSEATEAFF. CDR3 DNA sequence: TGTGCCTGGAGGTTATCGGAGGCCACTGAAGCTTTCTTT.

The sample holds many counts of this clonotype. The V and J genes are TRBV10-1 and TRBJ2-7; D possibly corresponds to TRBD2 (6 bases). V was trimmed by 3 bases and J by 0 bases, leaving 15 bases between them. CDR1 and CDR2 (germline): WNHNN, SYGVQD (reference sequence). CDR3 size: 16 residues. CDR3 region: CASSDRWDFSSYEQYF. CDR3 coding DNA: TGCGCCAGCAGTGACCGATGGGACTTCAGCTCCTACGAGCAGTACTTC.

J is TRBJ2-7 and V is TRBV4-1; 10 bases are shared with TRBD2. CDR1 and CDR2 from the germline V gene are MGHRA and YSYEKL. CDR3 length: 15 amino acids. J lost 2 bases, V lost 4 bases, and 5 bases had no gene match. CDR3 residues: CASSRTSGPAYEQYF. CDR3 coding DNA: TGCGCCAGCAGCCGGACTAGCGGCCCCGCCTACGAGCAGTACTTC.

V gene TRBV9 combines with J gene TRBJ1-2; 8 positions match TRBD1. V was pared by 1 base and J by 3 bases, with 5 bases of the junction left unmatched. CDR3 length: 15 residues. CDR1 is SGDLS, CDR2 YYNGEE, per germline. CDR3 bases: TGTGCCAGCAGCGTAATAGCAGGGGGCGACTATGGCTACACCTTC. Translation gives CASSVIAGGDYGYTF. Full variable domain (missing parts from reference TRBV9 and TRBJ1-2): DSGVTQTPKHLITATGQRVTLRCSPRSGDLSVYWYQQSLDQGLQFLIQYYNGEERAKGNILERFSAQQFPDLHSELNLSSLELGDSALYFCASSVIAGGDYGYTFGSGTRLTVV.

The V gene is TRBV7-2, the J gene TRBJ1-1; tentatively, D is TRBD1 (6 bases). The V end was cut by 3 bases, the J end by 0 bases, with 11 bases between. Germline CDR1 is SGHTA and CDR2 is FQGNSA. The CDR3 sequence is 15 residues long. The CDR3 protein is CASSLRGPMNTEAFF. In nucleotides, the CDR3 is TGTGCCAGCAGCTTGCGGGGGCCCATGAACACTGAAGCTTTCTTT.

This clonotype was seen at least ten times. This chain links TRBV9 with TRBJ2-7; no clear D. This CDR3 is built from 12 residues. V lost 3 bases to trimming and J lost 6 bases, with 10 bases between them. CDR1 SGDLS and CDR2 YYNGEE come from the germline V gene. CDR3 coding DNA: TGTGCCAGCAGCGGGACGGCAGGCGAGCAGTACTTC. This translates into CASSGTAGEQYF.

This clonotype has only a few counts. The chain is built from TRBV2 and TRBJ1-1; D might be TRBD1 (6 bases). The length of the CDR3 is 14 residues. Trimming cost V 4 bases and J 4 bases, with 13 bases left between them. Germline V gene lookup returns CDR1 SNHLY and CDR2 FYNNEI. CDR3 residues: CASSVTQGSTEAFF. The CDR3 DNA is TGTGCCAGCAGTGTAACTCAGGGGAGCACTGAAGCTTTCTTT.

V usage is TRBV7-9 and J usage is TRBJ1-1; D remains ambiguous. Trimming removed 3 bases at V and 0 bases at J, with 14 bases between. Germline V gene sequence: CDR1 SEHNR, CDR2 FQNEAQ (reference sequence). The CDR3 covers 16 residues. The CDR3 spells CASSFDAAVMNTEAFF. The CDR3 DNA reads TGTGCCAGCAGCTTCGATGCGGCAGTCATGAACACTGAAGCTTTCTTT.

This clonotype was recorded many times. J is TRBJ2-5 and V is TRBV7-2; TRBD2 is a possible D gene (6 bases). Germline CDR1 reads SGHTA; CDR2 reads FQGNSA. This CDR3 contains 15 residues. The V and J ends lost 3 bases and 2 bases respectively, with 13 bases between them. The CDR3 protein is CASSFQGGLQETQYF. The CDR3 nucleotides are TGTGCCAGCAGCTTCCAGGGAGGATTGCAAGAGACCCAGTACTTC.

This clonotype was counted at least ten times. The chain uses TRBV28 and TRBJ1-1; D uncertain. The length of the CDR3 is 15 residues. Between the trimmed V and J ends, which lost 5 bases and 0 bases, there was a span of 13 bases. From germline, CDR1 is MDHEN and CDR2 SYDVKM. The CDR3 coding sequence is TGTGCCAGCAGTCCCCGACCCGACCTGAACACTGAAGCTTTCTTT. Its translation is CASSPRPDLNTEAFF.

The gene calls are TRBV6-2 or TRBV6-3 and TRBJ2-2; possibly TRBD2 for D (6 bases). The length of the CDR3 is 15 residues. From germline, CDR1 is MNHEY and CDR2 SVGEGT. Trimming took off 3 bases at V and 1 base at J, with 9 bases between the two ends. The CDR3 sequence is CASSYLAWNTGELFF. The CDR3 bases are TGTGCCAGCAGTTATCTAGCGTGGAACACCGGGGAGCTGTTTTTT.

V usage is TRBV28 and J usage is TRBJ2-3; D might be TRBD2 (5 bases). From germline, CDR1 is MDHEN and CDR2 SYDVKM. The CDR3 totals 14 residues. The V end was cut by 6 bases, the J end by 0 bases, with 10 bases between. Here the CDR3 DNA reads TGTGCCAGCAGCACTAGGGCGAGCACAGATACGCAGTATTTT. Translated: CASSTRASTDTQYF. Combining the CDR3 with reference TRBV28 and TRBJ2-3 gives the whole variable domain DVKVTQSSRYLVKRTGEKVFLECVQDMDHENMFWYRQDPGLGLRLIYFSYDVKMKEKGDIPEGYSVSREKKERFSLILESASTNQTSMYLCASSTRASTDTQYFGPGTRLTVL.

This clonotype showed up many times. CDR3 sequence reads: CSARAGTDTQYF. In DNA form, the CDR3 reads TGCAGTGCTAGAGCGGGCACAGATACGCAGTATTTT. This sequence joins TRBV20-1 and TRBJ2-3; D is undetermined. The length of the CDR3 is 12 residues. Deletions cut 1 base from V and 1 base from J, with 3 bases between. The V gene's germline CDR1 is DFQATT and CDR2 SNEGSKA (reference sequence).